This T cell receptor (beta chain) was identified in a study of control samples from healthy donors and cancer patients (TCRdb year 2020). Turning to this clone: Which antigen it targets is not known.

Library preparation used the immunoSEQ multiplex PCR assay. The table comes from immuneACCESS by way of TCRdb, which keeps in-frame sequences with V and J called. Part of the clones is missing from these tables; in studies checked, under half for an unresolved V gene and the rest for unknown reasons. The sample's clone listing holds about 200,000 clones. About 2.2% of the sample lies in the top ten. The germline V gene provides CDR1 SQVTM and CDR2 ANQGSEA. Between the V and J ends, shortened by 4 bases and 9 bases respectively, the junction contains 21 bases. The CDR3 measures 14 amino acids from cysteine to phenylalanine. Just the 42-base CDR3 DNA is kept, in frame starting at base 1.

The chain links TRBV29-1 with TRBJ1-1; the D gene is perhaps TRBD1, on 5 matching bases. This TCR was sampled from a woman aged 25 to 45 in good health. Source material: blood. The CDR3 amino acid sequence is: CSVVRLIRGEQAFF. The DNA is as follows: TGCAGCGTTGTTCGGCTTATTCGAGGGGAGCAAGCTTTCTTT.